This T cell receptor (beta chain) originates from a study of tumor and adjacent non-tumor tissue in lung cancer. Across the study: The cohort had 12 to 13 adenocarcinoma, a couple of squamous cell and 1 small cell patients. On average, productive TCRbeta reads reached roughly 3.9 million per sample. Study outcomes and limitations: Normal lung showed higher cumulative top 100 clone frequency than tumor. TCR diversity was significantly greater in tumor than normal lung tissue.

Per the germline V gene, CDR1 is SGHAT and CDR2 is FQDESV (reference sequence). The CDR3 sequence is 13 residues long. The V gene lost 4 bases and the J gene lost 3 bases, with 10 bases spanning the gap. A modified ARM-PCR protocol with three rounds of nested PCR amplified TCRbeta. From the multiplex PCR reads, TCRdb called clonotypes with MiXCR, one entry per CDR3 protein. The top ten hold roughly a quarter of the sample, which has 60,000 to 80,000 distinct CDR3 sequences, roughly 70% seen once. In its sample, this clonotype is medium-sized. Its antigen is unidentified. This sample's RNA came from whole unsorted tissue. Distant lung tissue was collected more than 3 cm away from the tumor edge.

This chain joins TRBV11-1 and TRBJ2-7; unclear D gene. This clonotype originated in a woman aged 45-65 years with non-small cell lung cancer. Sequenced input: distant non-tumor lung tissue. In DNA form, the CDR3 reads TGTGCCAGCAGCTCTAGGAGCAACTACGAGCAGTACTTC. Translation gives CASSSRSNYEQYF. Full variable domain (remainder filled in from reference TRBV11-1 and TRBJ2-7): EAEVAQSPRYKITEKSQAVAFWCDPISGHATLYWYRQILGQGPELLVQFQDESVVDDSQLPKDRFSAERLKGVDSTLKIQPAELGDSAMYLCASSSRSNYEQYFGPGTRLTVT.